What follows describes a single T cell receptor (beta chain). The data belong to a study of blood T cell repertoires in COVID-19. Turning to the study itself: Samples of COVID-19 (acute and convalescent) were obtained from the United States, Italy and Spain. From T cells, B-cell-depleted T cells, or PBMCs came the material, which was cDNA or gDNA.

How the authors handled the data: Researchers report that nucleated cell counts were estimated from reference gene primer amplification. Using immunoSEQ multiplex PCR, the repertoire was profiled, and TCRdb retains in-frame clones only, with some absent. That table is the source of V, J and clone size, and D and trimming were worked out from the DNA. The sample lists about 200,000 clones, 65% to 90% occurring once. The CDR3 loop spans 15 amino acids. Trimming shortened V by 1 base and J by 8 bases, and 18 bases separated the two germline ends. Germline assignment: CDR1 SGHRS and CDR2 YFSETQ. The V and J genes are TRBV5-1 and TRBJ1-2, with D possibly TRBD1 on 6 matching bases. This receptor was taken from a human donor in a cohort sampled during active COVID-19. The sequencing input was peripheral blood. The CDR3 DNA reads TGCGCCAGCAGCTTGCTATTTCCAGGGGTGAGGGGCTACACCTTC. Residues: CASSLLFPGVRGYTF.